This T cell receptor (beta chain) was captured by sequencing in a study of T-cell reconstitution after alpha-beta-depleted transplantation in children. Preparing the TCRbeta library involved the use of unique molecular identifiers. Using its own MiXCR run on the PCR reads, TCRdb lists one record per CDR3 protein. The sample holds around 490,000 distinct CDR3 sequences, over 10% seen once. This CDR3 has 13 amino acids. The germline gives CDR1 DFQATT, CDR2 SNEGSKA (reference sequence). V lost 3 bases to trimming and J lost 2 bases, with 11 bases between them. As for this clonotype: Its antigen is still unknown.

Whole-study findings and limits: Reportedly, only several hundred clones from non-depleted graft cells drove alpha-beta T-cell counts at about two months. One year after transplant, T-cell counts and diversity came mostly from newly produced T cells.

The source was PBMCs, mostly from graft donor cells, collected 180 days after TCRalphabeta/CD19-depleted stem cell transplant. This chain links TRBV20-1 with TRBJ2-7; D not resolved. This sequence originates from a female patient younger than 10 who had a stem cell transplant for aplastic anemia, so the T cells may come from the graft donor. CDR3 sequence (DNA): TGCAGTGCTAGTCGGGTCGGAACCTACGAGCAGTACTTC. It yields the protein CSASRVGTYEQYF.